The 13 T cell receptor beta chains below were found in one sample sequenced in a study of a mutant IDH1 vaccine in newly diagnosed glioma (dated by TCRdb to about 2021). Library generation was performed with the immunoSEQ multiplex PCR assay. TCRdb took this table from immuneACCESS and kept in-frame rearrangements with V and J called. Such tables lack part of the clones; where checked against another copy, unresolved V genes explain under half of the gap, and the rest is unexplained. The sample table contains 50,000 to 60,000 clones; only one count was recorded for 78% of them. Of the sample, roughly 5% falls within the top ten clones. This specimen's time point label, per the study, means: week 5, during vaccination. Each vaccine dose was 300 ug of a 20-mer mutant IDH1 peptide in Montanide, given subcutaneously with topical imiquimod. These receptors lack a known antigen. The specimen was PBMCs, collected from a glioma patient whose treatment included an IDH1 peptide vaccine. Receptor source: a man aged 50 or older with glioma.

The V and J genes are TRBV2 and TRBJ1-4; 9 bases align to TRBD1. CDR1 is SNHLY, CDR2 FYNNEI, per germline. The CDR3 extends over 15 amino acids. V shed 6 bases and J 3 bases; nucleotides not matched to a gene: 5. CDR3 loop: CASRGQGLANEKLFF. In DNA, the CDR3 is TGTGCCAGCAGGGGACAGGGCCTAGCTAATGAAAAACTGTTTTTT.

The sample holds a few counts of this clone. This chain connects TRBV30 to TRBJ1-2, with a tentative D call TRBD1 (5 bases). This CDR3 comprises 14 residues. Germline V CDR1 and CDR2: GTSNPN, SVGIG (reference sequence). V dropped 2 bases and J dropped 0 bases, with 10 bases sitting between them. CDR3 sequence reads: CAWSLPTANYGYTF. Written as DNA, the CDR3 is TGTGCCTGGAGTCTACCGACAGCTAACTATGGCTACACCTTC.

The V call is TRBV13, the J call TRBJ2-7; the match to TRBD1 covers 12 bases. Germline V lookup: CDR1 PRHDT, CDR2 FYEKMQ (reference sequence). V shed 2 bases, J shed 5 bases, and the junction held 7 bases outside the gene matches. The CDR3 length is 16 residues. In DNA form, the CDR3 reads TGTGCCAGCAGCTTACGCGGGACAGGGGGCATCAACGAGCAGTACTTC. Translated, it gives CASSLRGTGGINEQYF.

The chain couples TRBV6-6 to TRBJ1-3; TRBD1 is a possible D gene (5 bases). This CDR3 has 14 amino acids. V was pared by 6 bases and J by 2 bases, with 11 bases between. Germline V gene lookup returns CDR1 MNHNY and CDR2 SVGAGI (reference sequence). CDR3 sequence reads: CASRDQGAGNTIYF. The CDR3 nucleotides are TGTGCCAGCAGGGATCAGGGTGCTGGAAACACCATATATTTT.

This clone was counted a single time. V usage is TRBV18 and J usage is TRBJ2-2; 9 bases agree with TRBD1. With V trimmed by 5 bases and J by 4 bases, 8 bases remained unmatched. Germline CDR1 reads KGHSH; CDR2 reads LQKENI. This CDR3 region has 16 residues. The DNA of the CDR3 is TGTGCCAGCTCAGTGATGGACAGGGGAGGCACCGGGGAGCTGTTTTTT. Its protein is CASSVMDRGGTGELFF.

This chain joins TRBV5-1 and TRBJ2-2; a weak D match, TRBD1 (6 bases). The CDR3 length is 14 residues. Between the trimmed V and J ends, which lost 3 bases and 1 base, there was a span of 7 bases. In germline, CDR1 is SGHRS, CDR2 YFSETQ. CDR3 nucleotides: TGCGCCAGCAGCTGGACAGAGAACACCGGGGAGCTGTTTTTT. This sequence encodes CASSWTENTGELFF.

This chain joins TRBV29-1 and TRBJ2-3; 10 bases match TRBD1. V lost 8 bases, J lost 3 bases, and 8 bases stayed unmatched. The CDR3 loop spans 14 amino acids. CDR1 is SQVTM and CDR2 is ANQGSEA in the germline V gene. The CDR3 reads CSLRTGGATDTQYF. CDR3 DNA: TGCAGCCTAAGGACAGGGGGAGCGACAGATACGCAGTATTTT.

The rearrangement links TRBV4-2 to TRBJ1-5; TRBD1 matches at 10 bases. V trimming: 2 bases; J trimming: 3 bases; junction bases outside the gene matches: 10. This CDR3 has 18 residues. Germline V gene lookup returns CDR1 LGHNA and CDR2 YNFKEQ. The CDR3 DNA is TGTGCCAGCAGCCAAATAGCGACAGGGGGCTATGACAATCAGCCCCAGCATTTT. Protein sequence: CASSQIATGGYDNQPQHF.

The chain links TRBV6-4 to TRBJ1-1; D unresolved. The V and J ends lost 5 bases and 0 bases respectively, with 7 bases between them. The CDR3 consists of 13 residues. Germline CDR1 reads MRHNA; CDR2 reads SNTAGT. This CDR3 reads CASSPGMNTEAFF. CDR3 nucleotides: TGTGCCAGCAGTCCGGGTATGAACACTGAAGCTTTCTTT.

The chain employs TRBV5-1 and TRBJ1-4; the match to TRBD1 covers 8 bases. The ends lost 4 bases at V and 8 bases at J; junction bases unmatched: 7. This CDR3 is 14 amino acids long. Germline-derived CDR1 and CDR2 are SGHRS and YFSETQ. This CDR3 is CASSEGQEYEKLFF. The CDR3 DNA is TGCGCCAGCAGCGAGGGACAGGAGTACGAAAAACTGTTTTTT.

This chain uses TRBV5-5 with TRBJ1-5; a weak D match, TRBD1 (6 bases). The CDR3 length is 13 residues. Trimming stripped 4 bases from V and 5 bases from J, with 10 bases between. Germline lookup yields CDR1 SGHKS and CDR2 YYEKEE (reference sequence). The CDR3: CASSRQEDQPQHF. The CDR3 DNA reads TGTGCCAGCAGCCGACAGGAGGATCAGCCCCAGCATTTT.

CDR3 sequence: CASSLKLGQGGYGYTF. CDR3 nucleotide sequence: TGTGCCAGCAGCTTGAAGCTCGGACAGGGAGGTTACGGCTACACCTTC. This rearrangement joins TRBV5-4 to TRBJ1-2, with TRBD1 matching 8 bases. The V gene's germline CDR1 is SGHNT and CDR2 YYREEE (reference sequence). V was clipped by 1 base and J by 8 bases; unmatched bases: 13. The CDR3 loop spans 16 amino acids.

The rearrangement uses TRBV28 and TRBJ2-7, with D hard to call. The CDR3 has 13 amino acids. Germline V gene data show CDR1 as MDHEN and CDR2 as SYDVKM. V lost 7 bases, J lost 2 bases, and 12 bases lay in between. The CDR3 region is CASTMDTTYEQYF. DNA of the CDR3: TGTGCCAGCACAATGGATACAACCTACGAGCAGTACTTC.